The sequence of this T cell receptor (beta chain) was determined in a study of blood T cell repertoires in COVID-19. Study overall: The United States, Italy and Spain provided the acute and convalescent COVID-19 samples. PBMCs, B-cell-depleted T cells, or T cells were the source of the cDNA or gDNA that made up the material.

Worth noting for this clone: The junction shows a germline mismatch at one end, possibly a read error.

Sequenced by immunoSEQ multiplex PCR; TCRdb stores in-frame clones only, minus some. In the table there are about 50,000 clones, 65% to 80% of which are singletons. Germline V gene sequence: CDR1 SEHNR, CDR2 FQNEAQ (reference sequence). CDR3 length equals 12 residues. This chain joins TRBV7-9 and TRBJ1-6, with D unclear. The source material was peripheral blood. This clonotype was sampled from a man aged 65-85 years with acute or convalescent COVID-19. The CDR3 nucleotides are TGTGCCAGCAGCTTAGTTAATTCAGCCCTCCACTTT. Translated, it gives CASSLVNSALHF. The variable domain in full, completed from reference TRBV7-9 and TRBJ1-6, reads DTGVSQNPRHKITKRGQNVTFRCDPISEHNRLYWYRQTLGQGPEFLTYFQNEAQLEKSRLLSDRFSAERPKGSFSTLEIQRTEQGDSAMYLCASSLVNSALHFGNGTRLTVT.